Below, 28 T cell receptor beta chains from the same sample are listed, as sequenced in a study of T cell responses to AZD1222 COVID-19 vaccine. Sequencing was performed with immunoSEQ multiplex PCR; in TCRdb, only in-frame clones are kept and a portion is missing. The sample contains roughly 120,000 clones, 81% of which appear only once. Here the sequenced sample was peripheral blood, taken on day 0 of AZD1222 vaccination. The receptors shown here come from an adult in good health.

CDR3 loop: CASSLGPFEGAFKSLHF. CDR3 bases: TGTGCCAGCAGCTTAGGACCCTTTGAGGGGGCATTCAAGTCCCTCCACTTT. V gene TRBV11-2 combines with J gene TRBJ1-6, with 7 bases identical to TRBD1. Germline CDR1 and CDR2: SGHAT and FQNNGV. The CDR3 length is 17 residues. J lost 14 bases, V lost 1 base, and 17 bases had no gene match. Drawing the rest from reference TRBV11-2 and TRBJ1-6, the complete variable domain is EAGVAQSPRYKIIEKRQSVAFWCNPISGHATLYWYQQILGQGPKLLIQFQNNGVVDDSQLPKDRFSAERLKGVDSTLKIQPAKLEDSAVYLCASSLGPFEGAFKSLHFGNGTRLTVT.

The chain couples TRBV11-2 to TRBJ1-2, with 7 bases matching TRBD1. The J segment lost 3 bases and the V segment lost 5 bases, leaving 3 bases of the junction unmatched. CDR3 length: 13 amino acids. Germline CDR1 reads SGHAT; CDR2 reads FQNNGV. This CDR3 is CASSEGQHYGYTF. The CDR3 nucleotides are TGTGCCAGCAGCGAGGGACAGCACTATGGCTACACCTTC.

The chain carries TRBV19 and TRBJ2-2, with D possibly matching TRBD1 (5 bases). The CDR3 spans 15 residues. Trimming removed 10 bases from V and 3 bases from J, with 18 bases in between. CDR1 LNHDA and CDR2 SQIVND come from the germline V gene (reference sequence). Here the CDR3 reads CATHLGQIDTGELFF. The CDR3 nucleotides are TGTGCCACCCATCTGGGGCAGATAGACACCGGGGAGCTGTTTTTT. Based on the CDR3 plus reference TRBV19 and TRBJ2-2, the full variable domain is DGGITQSPKYLFRKEGQNVTLSCEQNLNHDAMYWYRQDPGQGLRLIYYSQIVNDFQKGDIAEGYSVSREKKESFPLTVTSAQKNPTAFYLCATHLGQIDTGELFFGEGSRLTVL.

This clone was recorded once. V gene TRBV21-1 combines with J gene TRBJ2-2; the tabulated D call, TRBD1, remains unverified against the DNA. TRBV21-1 is noted as a pseudogene. The CDR3 is made up of 16 amino acids. The CDR3 sequence: CASSTPAGLNTGELFF. The DNA of the CDR3 is TGTGCCAGCAGCACTCCGGCAGGCCTGAACACCGGGGAGCTGTTTTTT.

The V call is TRBV19, the J call TRBJ2-7; 10 nucleotides agree with TRBD1. The CDR3 has 14 amino acids. Germline CDR1 reads LNHDA; CDR2 reads SQIVND (reference sequence). The trim removed 5 bases at V and 2 bases at J, leaving 3 bases unmatched. The CDR3 reads CASSWGTGAYEQYF. As DNA, the CDR3 is TGTGCCAGTAGTTGGGGGACAGGGGCCTACGAGCAGTACTTC.

The chain is built from TRBV7-2 and TRBJ1-1, with 7 bases aligning to TRBD1. Germline CDR1 SGHTA, CDR2 FQGNSA. V lost 1 base to trimming and J lost 10 bases; unmatched junction nucleotides: 0. CDR3 length equals 11 residues. CDR3 in amino acids: CASSLGQGAFF. The DNA of the CDR3 is TGTGCCAGCAGCTTAGGACAGGGAGCTTTCTTT.

In this sample, this clone turned up once. The gene calls are TRBV7-2 and TRBJ2-7; perhaps D is TRBD1 or TRBD2 (7 bases each). The V gene's germline CDR1 is SGHTA and CDR2 FQGNSA. The CDR3 runs to 15 residues. V lost 5 bases, J lost 6 bases, and 20 bases lay in between. CDR3: CASSTSGTDNSEQYF. For the CDR3, the DNA is TGTGCCAGCAGCACAAGCGGGACAGATAATTCCGAGCAGTACTTC.

The chain combines TRBV18 with TRBJ1-6; D is unclear. CDR1 and CDR2 (germline): KGHSH, LQKENI. This CDR3 comprises 13 residues. Trimming pared 4 bases from V and 10 bases from J, leaving 11 bases between. CDR3 DNA: TGTGCCAGCTCACTAGCCCTCGGCTCACCCCTCCACTTT. It specifies CASSLALGSPLHF. Looking up the rest from reference TRBV18 and TRBJ1-6 gives the full variable domain: NAGVMQNPRHLVRRRGQEARLRCSPMKGHSHVYWYRQLPEEGLKFMVYLQKENIIDESGMPKERFSAEFPKEGPSILRIQQVVRGDSAAYFCASSLALGSPLHFGNGTRLTVT.

V and J are TRBV10-3 and TRBJ2-3; 9 bases align to TRBD2. This CDR3 is built from 14 residues. V lost 10 bases to trimming and J lost 2 bases; unmatched junction nucleotides: 7. Germline CDR1 and CDR2: ENHRY and SYGVKD. In DNA form, the CDR3 reads TGTGCCACTACTCTAGCGGGGTTCACAGATACGCAGTATTTT. It codes for CATTLAGFTDTQYF.

V and J are TRBV7-2 and TRBJ1-1; D may be TRBD1 (5 bases). CDR3 length: 16 residues. Per the germline V gene, CDR1 is SGHTA and CDR2 is FQGNSA. Trimming removed 4 bases at V and 1 base at J, with 16 bases between. For the CDR3, the DNA is TGTGCCAGCAGCTCCCGGAGGGGCGGGTCGAACACTGAAGCTTTCTTT. It yields the protein CASSSRRGGSNTEAFF.

The chain has TRBV19 and TRBJ1-4; 7 nucleotides align to TRBD1. V lost 7 bases and J lost 7; bases outside the gene matches: 9. The germline V gene has CDR1 LNHDA and CDR2 SQIVND (reference sequence). The CDR3 spans 14 residues. CDR3 amino acids: CASTHPGGSEKLFF. The CDR3, as DNA: TGTGCCAGTACCCACCCAGGGGGTAGTGAAAAACTGTTTTTT.

The chain is built from TRBV28 and TRBJ2-3; TRBD2 matches 11 bases. Per germline, CDR1 MDHEN and CDR2 SYDVKM. The CDR3 consists of 15 residues. V lost 6 bases, J lost 2 bases, and 4 bases stayed unmatched. For the CDR3, the DNA is TGTGCCAGCAGCCCGACTAGCGGGACCACAGATACGCAGTATTTT. Translated: CASSPTSGTTDTQYF.

This clone has more than one count but fewer than ten. The CDR3 DNA is TGTGCCAGCAGTACGAACCCCAGGGGAAGAGGCGGCTACACCTTC. Its translation: CASSTNPRGRGGYTF. The chain joins TRBV28 to TRBJ1-2; a possible D gene is TRBD1 (6 bases). The V gene's germline CDR1 is MDHEN and CDR2 SYDVKM. This CDR3 contains 15 residues. Trimming pared 5 bases from V and 8 bases from J, leaving 21 bases between.

DNA for the CDR3: TGTGCCAGCAGACCAGGGGGCGCGGCCAAAAACATTCAGTACTTC. It codes for CASRPGGAAKNIQYF. The chain joins TRBV3-1 (or the pseudogene TRBV3-2) to TRBJ2-4; 8 bases match TRBD1. The length of the CDR3 is 15 residues. With 6 bases clipped from V and 1 base from J, the junction kept 5 bases outside the gene matches. Germline CDR1 LGHDT, CDR2 YNNKEL (reference sequence).

About this clone itself: The sample contains more than one DNA sequence encoding this CDR3. The chain couples TRBV6-5 to TRBJ2-5; 10 bases align to TRBD2. V gave up 3 bases and J gave up 1 base; unmatched junction bases: 5. Germline lookup yields CDR1 MNHEY and CDR2 SVGAGI. CDR3 size: 16 residues. The DNA of the CDR3 is TGTGCCAGCAGTTATGGGGCTAGCGGGGGCCAAGAGACCCAGTACTTC. Translation: CASSYGASGGQETQYF.

The chain links TRBV7-2 to TRBJ2-2; D perhaps matches TRBD2 (5 bases). V lost 5 bases to trimming and J lost 6 bases, with 13 bases between them. The germline V gene has CDR1 SGHTA and CDR2 FQGNSA. This CDR3 has 14 amino acids. The CDR3 coding sequence is TGTGCCAGCAGCCCTTTGCGGGTCCCCGGGGAGCTGTTTTTT. Translated: CASSPLRVPGELFF.

The chain joins TRBV3-1 (or the pseudogene TRBV3-2) to TRBJ2-5; weak D call: TRBD1 (7 bases). Germline V CDR1 and CDR2: LGHDT, YNNKEL (reference sequence). This CDR3 contains 17 residues. V was pared by 1 base and J by 0 bases, with 15 bases between. This CDR3 is CASSQGGGGEYQETQYF. DNA for the CDR3: TGTGCCAGCAGCCAAGGAGGAGGGGGCGAGTACCAAGAGACCCAGTACTTC.

The chain joins TRBV6-5 to TRBJ1-1; tentatively, D is TRBD1 (6 bases). Germline lookup yields CDR1 MNHEY and CDR2 SVGAGI. The CDR3 has 15 amino acids. V was trimmed by 7 bases and J by 3 bases, leaving 18 bases between them. CDR3 bases: TGTGCCAGCACCCCAGGGGCGACGGGGGACACTGAAGCTTTCTTT. Its protein product is CASTPGATGDTEAFF.

This clone has just one count. J is TRBJ1-1 and V is TRBV6-5; 9 bases are shared with TRBD1. The germline CDR1 and CDR2 sequences are MNHEY and SVGAGI. The junction had 9 bases not matched to a gene; V was cut back by 5 bases and J by 5 bases. The CDR3 has 15 residues. The CDR3 is CASSRGGQGMTEAFF. CDR3 nucleotides: TGTGCCAGCAGTCGGGGGGGACAGGGCATGACTGAAGCTTTCTTT.

The chain combines TRBV5-4 with TRBJ1-1; TRBD1 matches at 9 bases. Germline assignment: CDR1 SGHNT and CDR2 YYREEE (reference sequence). The CDR3 is 16 residues long. V gave up 4 bases and J gave up 5 bases; unmatched junction bases: 12. CDR3 protein: CASSAGGQGAGTEAFF. In DNA form, the CDR3 reads TGTGCCAGCAGCGCAGGGGGACAGGGAGCGGGTACTGAAGCTTTCTTT.

This chain links TRBV19 with TRBJ1-2; 9 nucleotides align to TRBD1. The germline V gene has CDR1 LNHDA and CDR2 SQIVND (reference sequence). The CDR3 runs 11 residues. V trimming: 11 bases; J trimming: 7 bases; junction bases outside the gene matches: 5. The CDR3 coding sequence is TGTGCCGGAAAGACAGGGGGTGGCTACACCTTC. It yields the protein CAGKTGGGYTF. Full variable domain (outside the CDR3, taken from reference TRBV19 and TRBJ1-2): DGGITQSPKYLFRKEGQNVTLSCEQNLNHDAMYWYRQDPGQGLRLIYYSQIVNDFQKGDIAEGYSVSREKKESFPLTVTSAQKNPTAFYLCAGKTGGGYTFGSGTRLTVV.

The CDR3 bases are TGTGCCAGCAGAAGTACCTACAATGAGCAGTTCTTC. Protein sequence: CASRSTYNEQFF. The chain is built from TRBV6-5 and TRBJ2-1, with D unresolved. The V gene lost 6 bases and the J gene lost 2 bases, with 5 bases spanning the gap. In germline, CDR1 is MNHEY, CDR2 SVGAGI. The CDR3 is 12 amino acids.

CDR3 sequence: CASSLEQGTNQPQHF. The CDR3 bases are TGTGCCAGCAGCTTAGAACAGGGTACGAATCAGCCCCAGCATTTT. V gene TRBV11-2 combines with J gene TRBJ1-5, with a weak D call TRBD1 (6 bases). This CDR3 comprises 15 residues. The ends were cut back, 0 bases at V and 4 bases at J, with 10 bases in the middle. Per germline, CDR1 SGHAT and CDR2 FQNNGV.

V and J are TRBV6-6 and TRBJ2-2; the D gene is possibly TRBD2 (6 bases). The germline V gene encodes CDR1 MNHNY and CDR2 SVGAGI (reference sequence). The V gene lost 2 bases and the J gene lost 6 bases, with 13 bases spanning the gap. The CDR3 has 15 amino acids. CDR3 amino acids: CASSYSNRRAGELFF. The CDR3 nucleotides read TGTGCCAGCAGTTACAGTAACAGGAGGGCCGGGGAGCTGTTTTTT.

DNA for the CDR3: TGTGCCACCGCGACAGGGTATACTGAAGCTTTCTTT. The encoded protein is CATATGYTEAFF. The chain uses TRBV28 and TRBJ1-1; 7 bases map to TRBD1. J gave up 5 bases and V 10 bases, and 7 bases lay outside the gene matches. CDR1 is MDHEN and CDR2 is SYDVKM in the germline V gene. The CDR3 length is 12 residues.

This rearrangement joins TRBV10-3 to TRBJ2-1; 8 nucleotides line up with TRBD1. The CDR3 extends over 18 amino acids. The V segment lost 0 bases and the J segment 10 bases; nucleotides outside the gene matches: 17. Germline values: CDR1 ENHRY, CDR2 SYGVKD. The CDR3 loop reads CAISESRVDSDRAEEQFF. The CDR3 DNA reads as TGTGCCATCAGTGAGTCTCGGGTAGATTCGGACAGGGCGGAGGAGCAGTTCTTC.

V and J are TRBV9 and TRBJ2-1; possible D gene TRBD2, 7 bases. The CDR3 is made up of 13 amino acids. V lost 7 bases and J 7 bases, leaving 15 bases between the germline ends. Germline CDR1 and CDR2: SGDLS and YYNGEE. The CDR3 DNA sequence: TGTGCCAGCGGGGGGCGGGAGAGGAATGAGCAGTTCTTC. It is translated as CASGGRERNEQFF.

V is TRBV6-1 and J is TRBJ2-1; D is unresolved. This CDR3 has 15 residues. Germline V gives CDR1 MNHNS, CDR2 SASEGT. Trimming left V 0 bases short and J 1 base short, with 7 bases between. CDR3 nucleotide sequence: TGTGCCAGCAGTGAAGCGGGCTATTCCTACAATGAGCAGTTCTTC. Its translation is CASSEAGYSYNEQFF.